This T cell receptor (beta chain) was recovered during a study of beta chain features in type 1 diabetes. CDR1 and CDR2 from the germline V gene are MNHEY and SVGAGI. The CDR3 sequence is 14 residues long. Between the trimmed V and J ends, which lost 2 bases and 5 bases, there was a span of 11 bases. Of the isolated RNA, all was reverse transcribed, and so the sequenced material was expressed TCRB transcripts. TCRdb's table, derived via immunoSEQ multiplex PCR, lists solely in-frame clones and lacks some. Of about 700,000 clones listed, roughly 13% are singletons. Concerning this clone itself: The antigen remains undetermined.

Whole-study results and caveats: Shortening that was moderate but significant affected the TCRB CDR3s of Type 1 diabetes patients in all four CD4+ subsets.

This chain links TRBV6-5 with TRBJ2-3; D gene uncertain. The sequence derives from a man between 18 and 29 years old with type 1 diabetes. Sequencing input: naive CD4+ T cells from blood. The CDR3 spells CASSYGGEGDTQYF. CDR3 nucleotides: TGTGCCAGCAGTTACGGTGGGGAAGGAGATACGCAGTATTTT.